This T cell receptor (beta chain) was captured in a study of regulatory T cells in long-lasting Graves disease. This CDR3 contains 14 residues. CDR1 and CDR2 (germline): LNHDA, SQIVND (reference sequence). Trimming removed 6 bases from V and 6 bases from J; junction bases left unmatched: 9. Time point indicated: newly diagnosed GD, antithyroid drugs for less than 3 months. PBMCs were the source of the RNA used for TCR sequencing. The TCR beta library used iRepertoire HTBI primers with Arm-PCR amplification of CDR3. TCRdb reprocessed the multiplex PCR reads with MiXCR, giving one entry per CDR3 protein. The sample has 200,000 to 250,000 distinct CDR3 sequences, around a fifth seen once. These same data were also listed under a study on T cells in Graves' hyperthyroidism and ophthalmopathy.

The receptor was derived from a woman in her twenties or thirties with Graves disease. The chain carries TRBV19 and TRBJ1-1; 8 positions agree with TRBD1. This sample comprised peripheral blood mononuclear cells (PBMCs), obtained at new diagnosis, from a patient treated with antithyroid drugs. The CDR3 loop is CASRKQGGNAEAFF. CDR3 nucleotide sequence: TGTGCCAGTAGAAAACAGGGGGGAAACGCTGAAGCTTTCTTT.